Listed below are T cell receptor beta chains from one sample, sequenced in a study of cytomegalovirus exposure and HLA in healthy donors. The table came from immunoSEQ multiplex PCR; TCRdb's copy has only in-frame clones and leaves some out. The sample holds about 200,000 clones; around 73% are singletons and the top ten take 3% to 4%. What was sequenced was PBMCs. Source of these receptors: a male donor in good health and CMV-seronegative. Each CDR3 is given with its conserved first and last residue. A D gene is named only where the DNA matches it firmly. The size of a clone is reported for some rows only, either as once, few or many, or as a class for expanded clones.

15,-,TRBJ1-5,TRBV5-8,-,CASSLVRQGSQPQHF,TGTGCCAGCAGCTTGGTGAGGCAGGGCAGTCAGCCCCAGCATTTT
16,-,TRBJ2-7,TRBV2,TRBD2,CASSPGGASGTPLRYF,TGTGCCAGCAGTCCCGGCGGAGCTAGCGGGACCCCTCTACGTTACTTC
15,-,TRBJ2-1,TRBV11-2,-,CASSLVPGSYNEQFF,TGTGCCAGCAGCTTAGTGCCAGGCTCCTACAATGAGCAGTTCTTC
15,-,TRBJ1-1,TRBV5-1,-,CASSLGLGRNTEAFF,TGCGCCAGCAGCTTGGGGCTGGGCCGGAACACTGAAGCTTTCTTT
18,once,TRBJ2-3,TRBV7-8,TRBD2,CASSQGLAGSSSTDTQYF,TGTGCCAGCAGCCAAGGACTAGCGGGAAGTTCTAGCACAGATACGCAGTATTTT
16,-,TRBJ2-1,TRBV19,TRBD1,CASSFRQGGSWNEQFF,TGTGCCAGTAGTTTCCGACAGGGTGGCTCTTGGAATGAGCAGTTCTTC
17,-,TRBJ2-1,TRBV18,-,CASSLRRGQASYNEQFF,TGTGCCAGCTCACTCCGAAGAGGGCAGGCGTCCTACAATGAGCAGTTCTTC
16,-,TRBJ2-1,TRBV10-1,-,CAKKGVALSSYNEQFF,TGCGCCAAAAAGGGGGTAGCGCTGAGCTCCTACAATGAGCAGTTCTTC
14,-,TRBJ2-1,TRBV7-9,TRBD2,CASSSAGVMNEQFF,TGTGCCAGCAGCTCTGCGGGAGTAATGAATGAGCAGTTCTTC
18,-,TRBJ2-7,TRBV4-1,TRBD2,CASSQEGVLAGGPYEQYF,TGCGCCAGCAGCCAAGAAGGAGTCCTAGCGGGAGGGCCTTACGAGCAGTACTTC
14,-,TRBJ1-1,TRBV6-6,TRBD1,CASSYWDRGWDDFF,TGTGCCAGCAGTTATTGGGACAGGGGATGGGACGATTTCTTT
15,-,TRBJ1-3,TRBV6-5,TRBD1,CASSRTGGAGNTIYF,TGTGCCAGCAGCCGCACAGGGGGCGCCGGAAACACCATATATTTT
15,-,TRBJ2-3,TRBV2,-,CASSLGASSTDTQYF,TGTGCCAGCAGTCTGGGGGCTTCGAGCACAGATACGCAGTATTTT
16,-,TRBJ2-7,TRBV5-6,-,CASGSVGVLSYYEQYF,TGTGCCAGCGGCTCCGTAGGGGTCCTCTCTTACTACGAGCAGTACTTC
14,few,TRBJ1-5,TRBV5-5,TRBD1,CASSLQGGNQPQHF,TGTGCCAGCAGCCTCCAGGGGGGCAATCAGCCCCAGCATTTT
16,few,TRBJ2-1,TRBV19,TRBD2,CASSIVASGRTSEQFF,TGTGCCAGTAGTATAGTAGCTAGCGGGAGAACGAGTGAGCAGTTCTTC
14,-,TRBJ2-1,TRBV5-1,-,CASSLLDSYNEQFF,TGCGCCAGCAGCTTGTTGGACAGCTACAATGAGCAGTTCTTC
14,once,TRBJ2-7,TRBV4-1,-,CASSQRGSSYEQYF,TGCGCCAGCAGCCAACGGGGAAGCTCCTACGAGCAGTACTTC
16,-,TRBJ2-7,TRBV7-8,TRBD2,CASSSIAGGPSHEQYF,TGTGCCAGCAGCTCAATAGCGGGAGGGCCGTCCCACGAGCAGTACTTC
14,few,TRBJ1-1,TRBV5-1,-,CASSLAGANTEAFF,TGCGCCAGCAGCTTGGCAGGGGCTAACACTGAAGCTTTCTTT
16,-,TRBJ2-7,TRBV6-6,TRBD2,CASSNPSGRASYEQYF,TGTGCCAGCAGTAATCCTAGCGGGAGGGCTAGTTACGAGCAGTACTTC
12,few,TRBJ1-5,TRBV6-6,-,CASSEPNQPQHF,TGTGCCAGCAGTGAGCCCAATCAGCCCCAGCATTTT
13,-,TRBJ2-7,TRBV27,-,CASRYTSSYEQYF,TGTGCCAGCAGGTATACGAGCTCCTACGAGCAGTACTTC
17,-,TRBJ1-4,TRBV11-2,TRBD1,CASTRWGQKSANEKLFF,TGTGCCAGCACGCGTTGGGGACAGAAATCAGCTAATGAAAAACTGTTTTTT
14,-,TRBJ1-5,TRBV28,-,CASTLGQTFQPQHF,TGTGCCAGCACCCTAGGACAGACCTTTCAGCCCCAGCATTTT
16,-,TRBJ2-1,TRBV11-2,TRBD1,CASSLDGTGVYNEQFF,TGTGCCAGCAGCTTAGACGGGACAGGGGTTTACAATGAGCAGTTCTTC
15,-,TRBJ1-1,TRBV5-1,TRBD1,CASSPWTGPRTEAFF,TGCGCCAGCAGCCCCTGGACAGGCCCGAGAACTGAAGCTTTCTTT
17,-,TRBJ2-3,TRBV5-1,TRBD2,CASSLGQLAGVTDTQYF,TGCGCCAGCAGCTTGGGCCAACTAGCGGGAGTCACAGATACGCAGTATTTT
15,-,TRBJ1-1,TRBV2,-,CASSEENTLNTEAFF,TGTGCCAGCAGTGAAGAGAACACATTAAACACTGAAGCTTTCTTT
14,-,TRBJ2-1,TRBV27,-,CASTSVRGIDEQFF,TGTGCCAGCACTTCCGTTAGGGGGATTGATGAGCAGTTCTTC
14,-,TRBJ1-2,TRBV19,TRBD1,CASSTTGVNYGYTF,TGTGCCAGTAGCACCACAGGGGTAAACTATGGCTACACCTTC
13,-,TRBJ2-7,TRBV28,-,CATEQGAYYEQYF,TGTGCCACAGAGCAGGGCGCATACTACGAGCAGTACTTC
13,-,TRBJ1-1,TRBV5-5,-,CASSNFMNTEAFF,TGTGCCAGCAGCAATTTTATGAACACTGAAGCTTTCTTT
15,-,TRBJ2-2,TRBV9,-,CASSVLSRGTGELFF,TGTGCCAGCAGCGTATTATCCCGGGGCACCGGGGAGCTGTTTTTT
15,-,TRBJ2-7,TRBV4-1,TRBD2,CASSPRTSGSYEQYF,TGCGCCAGCAGCCCTAGGACTAGCGGGTCCTACGAGCAGTACTTC
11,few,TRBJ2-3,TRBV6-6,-,CASNTWDTQYF,TGTGCCAGCAATACATGGGATACGCAGTATTTT
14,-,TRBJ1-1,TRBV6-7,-,CASPKTGINTEAFF,TGTGCCAGCCCGAAGACAGGAATCAACACTGAAGCTTTCTTT
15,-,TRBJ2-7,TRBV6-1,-,CASMGGVGNPYEQYF,TGTGCCAGCATGGGGGGAGTAGGGAATCCCTACGAGCAGTACTTC
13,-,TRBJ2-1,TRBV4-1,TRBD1,CASSPTGGNEQFF,TGCGCCAGCAGCCCCACAGGGGGCAATGAGCAGTTCTTC
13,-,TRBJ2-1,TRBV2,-,CASRAQALDEQFF,TGTGCCAGCAGAGCACAGGCTTTGGATGAGCAGTTCTTC
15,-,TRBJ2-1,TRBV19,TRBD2,CASSIAGAGYNEQFF,TGTGCCAGTAGTATAGCGGGAGCGGGGTACAATGAGCAGTTCTTC
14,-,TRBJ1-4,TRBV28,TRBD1,CASSFGQVGEKLFF,TGTGCCAGCAGTTTCGGACAGGTGGGCGAAAAACTGTTTTTT
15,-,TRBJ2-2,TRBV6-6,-,CASIEGGANTGELFF,TGTGCCAGCATCGAGGGCGGGGCGAACACCGGGGAGCTGTTTTTT
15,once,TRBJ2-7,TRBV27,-,CASSAWAIRSYEQYF,TGTGCCAGCAGTGCCTGGGCCATCAGGTCCTACGAGCAGTACTTC
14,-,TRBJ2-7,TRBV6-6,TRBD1,CASRPRDRGYEQYF,TGTGCCAGCAGACCACGGGACAGGGGATACGAGCAGTACTTC
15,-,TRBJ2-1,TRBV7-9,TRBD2,CASSLTGLSNNEQFF,TGTGCCAGCAGCTTAACGGGACTATCGAACAATGAGCAGTTCTTC
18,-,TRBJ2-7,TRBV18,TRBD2,CASSFAATSGTGRNEQYF,TGTGCCAGCTCCTTTGCCGCGACTAGCGGGACAGGGAGAAATGAGCAGTACTTC
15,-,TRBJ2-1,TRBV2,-,CASSDQGPSYNEQFF,TGTGCCAGCAGTGACCAGGGGCCCTCCTACAATGAGCAGTTCTTC
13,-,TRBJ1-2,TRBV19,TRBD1,CASRDRGPSGYTF,TGTGCCAGTAGGGACAGGGGGCCGAGTGGCTACACCTTC
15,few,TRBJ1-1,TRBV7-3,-,CASSLNAGMNTEAFF,TGTGCCAGCAGCTTAAACGCAGGGATGAACACTGAAGCTTTCTTT
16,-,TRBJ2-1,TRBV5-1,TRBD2,CASSLRTSGRGDEQFF,TGCGCCAGCAGCTTGAGGACTAGCGGGAGGGGAGATGAGCAGTTCTTC
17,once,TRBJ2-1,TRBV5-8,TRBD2,CAGDGLAETFSYNEQFF,TGTGCCGGAGACGGGCTAGCGGAGACTTTCTCCTACAATGAGCAGTTCTTC
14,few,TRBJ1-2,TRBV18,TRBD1,CASSQDRDHYGYTF,TGTGCCAGCTCCCAGGACAGGGATCACTATGGCTACACCTTC
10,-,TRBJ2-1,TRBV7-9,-,CATAGGEQFF,TGTGCCACCGCGGGCGGTGAGCAGTTCTTC
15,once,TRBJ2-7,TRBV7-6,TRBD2,CASSASGGAFHEQYF,TGTGCCAGCAGCGCCAGCGGGGGGGCTTTCCACGAGCAGTACTTC